Below, 23 T cell receptor beta chains from the same sample are listed, as sequenced in a study of cytomegalovirus exposure and HLA in healthy donors. Primers for the PCR totalled 60 Vbeta and 13 Jbeta. TCRdb's table, derived via immunoSEQ multiplex PCR, lists solely in-frame clones and lacks some. The data hold about 110,000 clones, with 75% observed a single time. Sequenced: PBMCs. All receptors derive from a man aged 40-49 years in good health and CMV-seronegative.

This chain uses TRBV19 with TRBJ2-3, with 7 bases that match TRBD2. The J segment lost 0 bases and the V segment lost 1 base, leaving 1 base of the junction unmatched. Germline CDR1 and CDR2: LNHDA and SQIVND (reference sequence). The CDR3 is made up of 15 amino acids. CDR3 region: CASSIAAGSTDTQYF. The CDR3 DNA reads as TGTGCCAGTAGTATAGCAGCGGGGAGCACAGATACGCAGTATTTT. Based on the CDR3 plus reference TRBV19 and TRBJ2-3, the full variable domain is DGGITQSPKYLFRKEGQNVTLSCEQNLNHDAMYWYRQDPGQGLRLIYYSQIVNDFQKGDIAEGYSVSREKKESFPLTVTSAQKNPTAFYLCASSIAAGSTDTQYFGPGTRLTVL.

The chain carries TRBV19 and TRBJ1-2; no reliable D call. V lost 0 bases, J lost 8 bases, and 10 bases lay in between. Germline CDR1 reads LNHDA; CDR2 reads SQIVND (reference sequence). This CDR3 has 13 amino acids. CDR3 amino acids: CASSIDSSRGYTF. The CDR3 DNA sequence: TGTGCCAGTAGTATAGACAGCTCGAGGGGCTACACCTTC. The full variable domain, with the rest looked up from reference TRBV19 and TRBJ1-2, is DGGITQSPKYLFRKEGQNVTLSCEQNLNHDAMYWYRQDPGQGLRLIYYSQIVNDFQKGDIAEGYSVSREKKESFPLTVTSAQKNPTAFYLCASSIDSSRGYTFGSGTRLTVV.

The DNA of the CDR3 is TGTGCCAGTAGTATGTCCCAGGGGGCGGACTATGGCTACACCTTC. Translation gives CASSMSQGADYGYTF. The chain couples TRBV19 to TRBJ1-2, with 8 bases that match TRBD1. CDR3 length: 15 residues. V lost 3 bases and J lost 3; bases outside the gene matches: 6. Germline CDR1 and CDR2: LNHDA and SQIVND (reference sequence).

The rearrangement uses TRBV27 and TRBJ2-7, with D perhaps matching TRBD1 (5 bases). The CDR3 has 15 residues. V lost 1 base, J lost 0 bases, and 10 bases lay in between. Germline V gene lookup returns CDR1 MNHEY and CDR2 SMNVEV (reference sequence). For the CDR3, the DNA is TGTGCCAGCAGTTTATACGCAGGGTTCTCCTACGAGCAGTACTTC. Protein product: CASSLYAGFSYEQYF.

The V gene is TRBV19, the J gene TRBJ2-1; maybe TRBD1 (6 bases). The germline CDR1 and CDR2 sequences are LNHDA and SQIVND (reference sequence). The V gene lost 5 bases and the J gene lost 4 bases, with 15 bases spanning the gap. The CDR3 contains 15 residues. CDR3 protein: CASSQGWERYNEQFF. CDR3 nucleotide sequence: TGTGCCAGTAGTCAGGGGTGGGAACGTTACAATGAGCAGTTCTTC.

This clone was picked up a small number of times. V usage is TRBV11-2 and J usage is TRBJ2-7, with 7 bases that match TRBD1. The CDR3 sequence is 14 residues long. The germline V gene has CDR1 SGHAT and CDR2 FQNNGV. V dropped 2 bases and J dropped 5; count of bases not matched to a gene: 6. For the CDR3, the DNA is TGTGCCAGCAGCTTACGCAGGGGGTCGGACGAGCAGTACTTC. Encoded protein: CASSLRRGSDEQYF.

The V call is TRBV4-1, the J call TRBJ1-2, with D unclear. The V and J ends lost 0 bases and 8 bases respectively, with 10 bases between them. The V gene's germline CDR1 is MGHRA and CDR2 YSYEKL. CDR3 length: 13 residues. The CDR3 bases are TGCGCCAGCAGCCAAGATTCCAGTCTGGGCTACACCTTC. This sequence encodes CASSQDSSLGYTF.

This clone appeared once. The rearrangement uses TRBV28 and TRBJ1-4; no clear D gene. V lost 1 base and J lost 3, with 9 bases in between. CDR1 and CDR2 (germline): MDHEN, SYDVKM. CDR3 size: 15 residues. Here the CDR3 reads CASSLLRRANEKLFF. In nucleotides, the CDR3 is TGTGCCAGCAGTTTATTGCGTCGGGCTAATGAAAAACTGTTTTTT.

Notes on this clone: The identical CDR3 is also encoded by other nucleotide sequences in the sample. This CDR3 reads CASSPGGRYEQYF. For the CDR3, the DNA is TGTGCCAGTAGTCCGGGGGGCCGCTACGAGCAGTACTTC. This chain uses TRBV27 with TRBJ2-7; tentatively, D is TRBD2 (7 bases). Germline V lookup: CDR1 MNHEY, CDR2 SMNVEV (reference sequence). V lost 9 bases and J lost 3, with 15 bases in between. The CDR3 contains 13 residues.

V is TRBV11-2 and J is TRBJ2-7; D possibly corresponds to TRBD1 (5 bases). Per germline, CDR1 SGHAT and CDR2 FQNNGV. Trimming removed 5 bases at V and 7 bases at J, with 15 bases between. This CDR3 is 13 amino acids long. CDR3 sequence (DNA): TGTGCCAGCAGCCAGGGCCCCGTGAGGGAGCAGTACTTC. It codes for CASSQGPVREQYF.

This clone is a singleton in its sample. This chain connects TRBV12-5 to TRBJ1-1; TRBD1 might be the D (5 bases). Looked up from germline, CDR1 is LGHNT and CDR2 is FRNRAP. The CDR3 consists of 14 residues. Trimming cost V 5 bases and J 4 bases, with 14 bases left between them. CDR3 in amino acids: CASGPEGSSTEAFF. The CDR3 coding sequence is TGTGCTAGTGGTCCGGAGGGGAGCAGCACTGAAGCTTTCTTT.

In its sample, this clone was seen once. V usage is TRBV4-2 and J usage is TRBJ2-3, with TRBD2 matching 10 bases. V was clipped by 3 bases and J by 1 base; unmatched bases: 7. Germline V gene sequence: CDR1 LGHNA, CDR2 YNFKEQ. CDR3 size: 17 residues. In DNA, the CDR3 is TGTGCCAGCAGCCACCTTACTAGCGGGGACGGCACAGATACGCAGTATTTT. Encoded protein: CASSHLTSGDGTDTQYF.

The rearrangement links TRBV7-2 to TRBJ2-6, with 8 bases matching TRBD2. Germline lookup yields CDR1 SGHTA and CDR2 FQGNSA. CDR3 length: 15 residues. J was trimmed by 3 bases and V by 5 bases; bases with no gene match: 3. CDR3 DNA: TGTGCCAGCAGCCCCGGGGGGGTTGGGGCCAACGTCCTGACTTTC. Translating it yields CASSPGGVGANVLTF.

DNA of the CDR3: TGTGCCATCAGTGAGGCCGGTATGGCAGGGGACAATTCACCCCTCCACTTT. Translation: CAISEAGMAGDNSPLHF. This sequence joins TRBV10-3 and TRBJ1-6; D might be TRBD1 (6 bases). The germline gives CDR1 ENHRY, CDR2 SYGVKD. The CDR3 is 17 residues long. Trimming removed 2 bases at V and 7 bases at J, with 18 bases between.

The chain combines TRBV5-1 with TRBJ1-6; 10 nucleotides line up with TRBD1. The CDR3 consists of 14 residues. Trimming took 4 bases from V and 9 from J; bases not matched to a gene: 4. Germline V gives CDR1 SGHRS, CDR2 YFSETQ. The DNA for the CDR3 is TGCGCCAGCAGCCTCGGGACAGGGGCTTCACCCCTCCACTTT. As protein: CASSLGTGASPLHF. The full variable domain, completed using reference TRBV5-1 and TRBJ1-6, is KAGVTQTPRYLIKTRGQQVTLSCSPISGHRSVSWYQQTPGQGLQFLFEYFSETQRNKGNFPGRFSGRQFSNSRSEMNVSTLELGDSALYLCASSLGTGASPLHFGNGTRLTVT.

The genes are TRBV4-2 and TRBJ2-5, with 11 bases that match TRBD2. This CDR3 comprises 18 residues. Trimming cost V 0 bases and J 4 bases; bases outside gene matches: 10. CDR1 and CDR2 from the germline V gene are LGHNA and YNFKEQ. The CDR3 bases are TGTGCCAGCAGCCAAGATTTGAGTAGCGGGGGGGCGGGAGAGACCCAGTACTTC. It is translated as CASSQDLSSGGAGETQYF.

This clone was observed a few times. The V and J genes are TRBV4-1 and TRBJ2-3, with 7 bases fitting TRBD2. V was clipped by 0 bases and J by 4 bases; unmatched bases: 10. The CDR3 covers 17 residues. Germline V gives CDR1 MGHRA, CDR2 YSYEKL. The chain's CDR3 is CASSQDNGGFWADTQYF. The DNA of the CDR3 is TGCGCCAGCAGCCAAGATAACGGGGGGTTTTGGGCAGATACGCAGTATTTT.

The gene calls are TRBV19 and TRBJ2-4; D is uncertain. The CDR3 extends over 13 amino acids. Germline V lookup: CDR1 LNHDA, CDR2 SQIVND (reference sequence). V was shortened by 9 bases and J by 0 bases, with 9 bases between the two germline ends. For the CDR3, the DNA is TGTGCCAGCGGTCCCTTAGCCAAAAACATTCAGTACTTC. Translated: CASGPLAKNIQYF.

The V call is TRBV15, the J call TRBJ2-7; 8 bases agree with TRBD1. This CDR3 contains 16 residues. J lost 3 bases, V lost 0 bases, and 7 bases had no gene match. Per the germline V gene, CDR1 is LNHNV and CDR2 is YYDKDF (reference sequence). Written as DNA, the CDR3 is TGTGCCACCAGCAGAGATAGGGACAGGAGTCACTACGAGCAGTACTTC. Amino acids: CATSRDRDRSHYEQYF.

This clone has a single count. The sample contains more than one DNA sequence encoding this CDR3. The chain carries TRBV4-2 and TRBJ2-3; 9 nucleotides agree with TRBD1. Germline assignment: CDR1 LGHNA and CDR2 YNFKEQ. V lost 5 bases to trimming and J lost 0 bases; unmatched junction nucleotides: 9. This CDR3 has 17 amino acids. This chain's CDR3 is CASSTRTGALSTDTQYF. As DNA, the CDR3 is TGTGCCAGCAGCACCCGGACAGGGGCATTAAGCACAGATACGCAGTATTTT.

This clone occurred a few times. The chain joins TRBV1 to TRBJ2-5; the table gives TRBD2 as D, unverified against the DNA. TRBV1 corresponds to a pseudogene. The CDR3 totals 16 residues. This CDR3 reads CTSSPQTSGDEETQYF. In DNA form, the CDR3 reads TGCACCAGCAGCCCACAGACTAGCGGGGATGAAGAGACCCAGTACTTC.

The chain uses TRBV10-3 and TRBJ1-2; D is unresolved. This CDR3 is built from 15 residues. Trimming took 3 bases from V and 0 from J, leaving 11 bases between them. CDR1 and CDR2 from the germline V gene are ENHRY and SYGVKD. CDR3 protein: CAISDQGRANYGYTF. The CDR3 DNA reads as TGTGCCATCAGTGACCAAGGGAGAGCTAACTATGGCTACACCTTC.

The chain combines TRBV27 with TRBJ1-4, with 8 nucleotides matching TRBD1. The CDR3 has 15 amino acids. Germline V gene lookup returns CDR1 MNHEY and CDR2 SMNVEV (reference sequence). The trim removed 5 bases at V and 4 bases at J, leaving 6 bases unmatched. CDR3 residues: CASSPRGRFNEKLFF. CDR3 sequence (DNA): TGTGCCAGCAGTCCCAGGGGGCGATTTAATGAAAAACTGTTTTTT.